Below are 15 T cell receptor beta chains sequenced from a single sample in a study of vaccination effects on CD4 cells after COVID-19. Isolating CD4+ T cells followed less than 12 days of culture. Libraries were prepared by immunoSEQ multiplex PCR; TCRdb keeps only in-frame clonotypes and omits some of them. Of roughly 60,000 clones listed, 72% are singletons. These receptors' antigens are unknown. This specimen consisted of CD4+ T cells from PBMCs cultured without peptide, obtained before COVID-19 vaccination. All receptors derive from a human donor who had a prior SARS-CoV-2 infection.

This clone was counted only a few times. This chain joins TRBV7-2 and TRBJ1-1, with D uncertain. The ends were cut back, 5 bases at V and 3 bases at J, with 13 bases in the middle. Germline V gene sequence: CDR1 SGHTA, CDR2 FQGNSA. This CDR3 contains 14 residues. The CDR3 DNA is TGTGCCAGCAGCGAGGACCTAGGTGACACTGAAGCTTTCTTT. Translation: CASSEDLGDTEAFF.

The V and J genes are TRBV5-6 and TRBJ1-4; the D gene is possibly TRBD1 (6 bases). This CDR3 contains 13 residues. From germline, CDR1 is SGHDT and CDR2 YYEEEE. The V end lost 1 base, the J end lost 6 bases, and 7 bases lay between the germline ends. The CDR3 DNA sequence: TGTGCCAGCAGCTTGAGGGGGGATGAAAAACTGTTTTTT. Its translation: CASSLRGDEKLFF.

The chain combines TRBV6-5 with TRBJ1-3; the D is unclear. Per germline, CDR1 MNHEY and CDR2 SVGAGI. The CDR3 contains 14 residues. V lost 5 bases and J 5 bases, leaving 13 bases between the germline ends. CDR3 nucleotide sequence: TGTGCCAGCAGTCGTTCAAGGGTCAGAAACACCATATATTTT. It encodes CASSRSRVRNTIYF.

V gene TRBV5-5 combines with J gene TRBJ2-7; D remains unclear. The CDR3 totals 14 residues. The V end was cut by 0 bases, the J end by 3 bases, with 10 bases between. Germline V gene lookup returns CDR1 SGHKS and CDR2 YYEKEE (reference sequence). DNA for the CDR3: TGTGCCAGCAGCTTGGAAGTGCGTGGCTACGAGCAGTACTTC. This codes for CASSLEVRGYEQYF.

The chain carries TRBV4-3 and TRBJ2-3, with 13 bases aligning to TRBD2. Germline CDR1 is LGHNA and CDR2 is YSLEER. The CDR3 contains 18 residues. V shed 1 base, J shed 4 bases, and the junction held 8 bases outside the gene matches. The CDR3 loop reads CASSQATSGRAYADTQYF. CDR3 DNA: TGCGCCAGCAGCCAAGCAACTAGCGGGAGGGCCTACGCAGATACGCAGTATTTT.

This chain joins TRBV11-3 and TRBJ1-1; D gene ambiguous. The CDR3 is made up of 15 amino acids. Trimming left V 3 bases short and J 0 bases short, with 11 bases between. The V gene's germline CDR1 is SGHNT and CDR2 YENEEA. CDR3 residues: CASSFGVAVNTEAFF. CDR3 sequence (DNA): TGTGCCAGCAGCTTCGGCGTGGCGGTGAACACTGAAGCTTTCTTT.

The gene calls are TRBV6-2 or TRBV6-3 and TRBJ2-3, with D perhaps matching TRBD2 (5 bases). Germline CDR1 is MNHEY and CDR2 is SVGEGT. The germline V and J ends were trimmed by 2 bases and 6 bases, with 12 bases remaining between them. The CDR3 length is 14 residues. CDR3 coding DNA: TGTGCCAGCAGTTACGCTACAGCGGTGGATACGCAGTATTTT. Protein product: CASSYATAVDTQYF.

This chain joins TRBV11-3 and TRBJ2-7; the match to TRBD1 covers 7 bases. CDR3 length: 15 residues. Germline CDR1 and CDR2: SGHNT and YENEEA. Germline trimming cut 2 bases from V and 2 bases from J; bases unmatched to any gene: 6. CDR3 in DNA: TGTGCCAGCAGCTTACCCGGACAGGCCACCTACGAGCAGTACTTC. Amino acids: CASSLPGQATYEQYF.

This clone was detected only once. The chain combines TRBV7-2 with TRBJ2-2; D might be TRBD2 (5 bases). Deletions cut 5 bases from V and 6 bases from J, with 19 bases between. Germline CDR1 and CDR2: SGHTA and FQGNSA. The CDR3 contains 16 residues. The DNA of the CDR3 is TGTGCCAGCAGCCCCCGGGCTAGCTTATCGGCCGGGGAGCTGTTTTTT. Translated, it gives CASSPRASLSAGELFF.

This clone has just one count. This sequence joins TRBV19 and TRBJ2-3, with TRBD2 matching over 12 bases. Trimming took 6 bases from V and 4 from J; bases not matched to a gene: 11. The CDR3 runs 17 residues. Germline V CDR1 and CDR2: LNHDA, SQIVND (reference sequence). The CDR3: CASSHGLAGPRADTQYF. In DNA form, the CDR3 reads TGTGCCAGTAGCCATGGACTAGCGGGACCCAGAGCAGATACGCAGTATTTT.

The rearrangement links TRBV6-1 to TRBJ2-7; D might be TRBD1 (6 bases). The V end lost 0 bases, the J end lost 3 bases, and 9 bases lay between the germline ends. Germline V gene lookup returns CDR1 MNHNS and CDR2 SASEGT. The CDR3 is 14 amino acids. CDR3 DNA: TGTGCCAGCAGTGAAGCGCGCAGGGGCTACGAGCAGTACTTC. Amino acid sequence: CASSEARRGYEQYF.

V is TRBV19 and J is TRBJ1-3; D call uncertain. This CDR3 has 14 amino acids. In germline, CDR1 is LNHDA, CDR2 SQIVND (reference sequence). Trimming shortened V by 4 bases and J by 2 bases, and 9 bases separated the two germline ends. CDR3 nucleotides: TGTGCCAGTAGTACGAGGAAAACTGGAAACACCATATATTTT. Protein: CASSTRKTGNTIYF.

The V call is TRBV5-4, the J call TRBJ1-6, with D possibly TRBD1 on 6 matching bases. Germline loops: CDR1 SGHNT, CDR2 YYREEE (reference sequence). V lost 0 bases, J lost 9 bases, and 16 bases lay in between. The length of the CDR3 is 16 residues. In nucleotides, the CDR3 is TGTGCCAGCAGCTTGGGTGGACAGCCCTCGAGTTCACCCCTCCACTTT. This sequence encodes CASSLGGQPSSSPLHF.

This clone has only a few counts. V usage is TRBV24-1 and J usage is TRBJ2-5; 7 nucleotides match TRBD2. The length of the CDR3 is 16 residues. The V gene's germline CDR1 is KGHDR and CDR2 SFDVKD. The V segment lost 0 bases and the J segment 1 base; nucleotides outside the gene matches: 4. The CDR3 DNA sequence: TGTGCCACCAGTGATTTGCTAGGGAGGGGCCAAGAGACCCAGTACTTC. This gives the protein CATSDLLGRGQETQYF.

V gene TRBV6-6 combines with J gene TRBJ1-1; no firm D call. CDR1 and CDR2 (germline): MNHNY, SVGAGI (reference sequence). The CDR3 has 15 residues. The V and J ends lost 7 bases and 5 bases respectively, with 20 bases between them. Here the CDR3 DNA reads TGTGCCAGCATGGCAACATCTACCTCCAGGACTGAAGCTTTCTTT. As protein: CASMATSTSRTEAFF.